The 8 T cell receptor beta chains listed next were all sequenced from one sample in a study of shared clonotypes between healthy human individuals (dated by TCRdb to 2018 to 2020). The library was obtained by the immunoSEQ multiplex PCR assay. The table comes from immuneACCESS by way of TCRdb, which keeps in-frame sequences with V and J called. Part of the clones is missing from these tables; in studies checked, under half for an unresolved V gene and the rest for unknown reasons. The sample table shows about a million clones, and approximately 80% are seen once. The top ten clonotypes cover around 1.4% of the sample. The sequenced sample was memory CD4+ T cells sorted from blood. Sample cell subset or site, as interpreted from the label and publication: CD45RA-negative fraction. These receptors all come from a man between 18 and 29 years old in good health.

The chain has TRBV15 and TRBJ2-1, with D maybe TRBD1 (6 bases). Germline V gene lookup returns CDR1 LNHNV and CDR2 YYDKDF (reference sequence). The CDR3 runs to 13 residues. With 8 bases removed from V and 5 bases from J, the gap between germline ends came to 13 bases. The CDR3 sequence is CATVNRTDNEQFF. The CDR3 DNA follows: TGTGCCACCGTCAACCGGACAGACAATGAGCAGTTCTTC.

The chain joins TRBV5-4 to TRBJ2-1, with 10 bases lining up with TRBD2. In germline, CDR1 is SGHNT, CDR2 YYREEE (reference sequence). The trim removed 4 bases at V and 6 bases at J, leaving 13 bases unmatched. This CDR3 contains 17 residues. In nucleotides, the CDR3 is TGTGCCAGCAGCCCGCCCGCCACTAGCGGGGCAGGCAATGAGCAGTTCTTC. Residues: CASSPPATSGAGNEQFF.

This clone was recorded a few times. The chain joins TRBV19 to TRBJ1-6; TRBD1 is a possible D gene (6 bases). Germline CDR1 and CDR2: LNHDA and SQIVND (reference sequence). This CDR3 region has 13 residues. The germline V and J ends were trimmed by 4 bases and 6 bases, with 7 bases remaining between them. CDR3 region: CASSTGANSPLHF. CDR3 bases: TGTGCCAGTAGTACAGGGGCTAATTCACCCCTCCACTTT.

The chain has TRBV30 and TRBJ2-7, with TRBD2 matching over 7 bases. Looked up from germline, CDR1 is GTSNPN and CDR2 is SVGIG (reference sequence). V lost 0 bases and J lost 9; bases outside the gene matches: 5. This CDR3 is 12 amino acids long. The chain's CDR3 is CAWSVNSGGQYF. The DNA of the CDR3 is TGTGCCTGGAGTGTTAATTCGGGAGGGCAGTACTTC.

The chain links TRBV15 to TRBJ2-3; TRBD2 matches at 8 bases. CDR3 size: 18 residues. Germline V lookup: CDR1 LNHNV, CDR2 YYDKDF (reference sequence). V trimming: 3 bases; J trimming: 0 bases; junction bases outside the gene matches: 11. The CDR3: CATSSELLAGISTDTQYF. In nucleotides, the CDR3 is TGTGCCACCAGCAGCGAATTATTAGCGGGGATAAGCACAGATACGCAGTATTTT.

The CDR3 nucleotides are TGTGCCAGCAGCTTGGACAGGATCACCCTCCACTTT. It specifies CASSLDRITLHF. The chain uses TRBV7-2 and TRBJ1-6, with 7 bases fitting TRBD1. This CDR3 has 12 residues. Germline V CDR1 and CDR2: SGHTA, FQGNSA. Trimming removed 3 bases from V and 14 bases from J; junction bases left unmatched: 4.

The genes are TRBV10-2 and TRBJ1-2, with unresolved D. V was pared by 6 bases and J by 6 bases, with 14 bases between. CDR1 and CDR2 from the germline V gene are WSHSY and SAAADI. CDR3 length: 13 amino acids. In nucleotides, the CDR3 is TGCGCCAGCAGCGAGGGCAGGTACGATGGCTACACCTTC. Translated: CASSEGRYDGYTF.

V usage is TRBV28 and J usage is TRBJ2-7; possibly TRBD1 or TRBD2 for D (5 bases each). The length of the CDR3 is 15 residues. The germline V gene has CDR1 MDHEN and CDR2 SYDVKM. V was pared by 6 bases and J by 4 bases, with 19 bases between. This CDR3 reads CASRGGRDPTYEQYF. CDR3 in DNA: TGTGCCAGCAGGGGCGGCAGGGACCCTACGTACGAGCAGTACTTC.